The 32 T cell receptor beta chains in this list originate from one sample, sequenced in a study of cytomegalovirus exposure and HLA in healthy donors. 60 Vbeta and 13 Jbeta primers were used in PCR. Assay: immunoSEQ multiplex PCR; the TCRdb copy retains only in-frame clones and omits some. The repertoire holds about 86,000 clones, with about 75% as singletons. Sequenced material: PBMCs. The receptors come from a female donor in good health and CMV-seronegative.

The chain couples TRBV15 to TRBJ1-1; 8 nucleotides line up with TRBD1. Unmatched junction bases numbered 10, after V lost 3 bases and J lost 1 base. Germline values: CDR1 LNHNV, CDR2 YYDKDF (reference sequence). This CDR3 is 17 amino acids long. The CDR3 coding sequence is TGTGCCACCAGCAGTGAACGCGCCGGGACAGGGAACACTGAAGCTTTCTTT. Protein: CATSSERAGTGNTEAFF.

V is TRBV7-2 and J is TRBJ1-2; 8 bases are shared with TRBD1. CDR1 and CDR2 from the germline V gene are SGHTA and FQGNSA. The V and J ends lost 0 bases and 0 bases, in that order; junction bases with no gene match: 6. The CDR3 sequence is 17 residues long. CDR3 DNA: TGTGCCAGCAGCTTAGCTGGGGGACAGGCAGCTAACTATGGCTACACCTTC. Protein sequence: CASSLAGGQAANYGYTF.

The chain has TRBV29-1 and TRBJ1-4; 9 nucleotides agree with TRBD1. CDR1 and CDR2 (germline): SQVTM, ANQGSEA. V lost 5 bases to trimming and J lost 6 bases; unmatched junction nucleotides: 4. This CDR3 is 13 amino acids long. CDR3 nucleotide sequence: TGCAGCGTTACGGGACAGGGATATGAAAAACTGTTTTTT. This codes for CSVTGQGYEKLFF.

V and J are TRBV28 and TRBJ1-4, with 8 nucleotides matching TRBD1. The V gene end was trimmed by 2 bases and the J gene end by 0 bases; junction bases not matched to a gene: 8. The CDR3 extends over 18 amino acids. Germline assignment: CDR1 MDHEN and CDR2 SYDVKM. The CDR3 bases are TGTGCCAGCAGTTTACAGGGACAGGCGGGTCCAACTAATGAAAAACTGTTTTTT. Protein product: CASSLQGQAGPTNEKLFF.

Only a few counts were recorded for this clone. V usage is TRBV6-4 and J usage is TRBJ2-1, with D possibly matching TRBD2 (5 bases). CDR3 size: 15 residues. V lost 4 bases, J lost 3 bases, and 13 bases lay in between. Germline assignment: CDR1 MRHNA and CDR2 SNTAGT. The CDR3: CASSAERTNYNEQFF. The CDR3, as DNA: TGTGCCAGCAGTGCTGAGCGGACCAACTACAATGAGCAGTTCTTC.

The chain links TRBV7-6 to TRBJ1-6, with a possible D match to TRBD1 (6 bases). CDR1 SGHVS and CDR2 FNYEAQ come from the germline V gene. The CDR3 consists of 15 residues. Trimming took 5 bases from V and 6 from J, leaving 14 bases between them. The DNA for the CDR3 is TGTGCCAGCAGCCCAACAGGGACAACTAATTCACCCCTCCACTTT. As protein: CASSPTGTTNSPLHF.

The V call is TRBV29-1, the J call TRBJ2-5; maybe TRBD1 (6 bases). This CDR3 spans 13 amino acids. Trimming stripped 2 bases from V and 3 bases from J, with 10 bases between. The germline V gene encodes CDR1 SQVTM and CDR2 ANQGSEA. CDR3 DNA sequence: TGCAGCGTTGAACGGACAGCCGAAGAGACCCAGTACTTC. The encoded protein is CSVERTAEETQYF.

This clone is judged medium-sized (0.01 to 0.1%). The rearrangement links TRBV7-8 to TRBJ1-1; possibly TRBD1 for D (6 bases). This CDR3 contains 16 residues. V lost 5 bases and J 0 bases, leaving 16 bases between the germline ends. The germline CDR1 and CDR2 sequences are SGHVS and FQNEAQ. The CDR3, as DNA: TGTGCCAGCAGCCACGCGCTCCGGACAGTGAACACTGAAGCTTTCTTT. Translation gives CASSHALRTVNTEAFF. The full variable domain, with the rest looked up from reference TRBV7-8 and TRBJ1-1, is GAGVSQSPRYKVAKRGQDVALRCDPISGHVSLFWYQQALGQGPEFLTYFQNEAQLDKSGLPSDRFFAERPEGSVSTLKIQRTQQEDSAVYLCASSHALRTVNTEAFFGQGTRLTVV.

This clone was recorded a few times. V gene TRBV5-6 combines with J gene TRBJ1-2; 9 nucleotides match TRBD1. CDR1 SGHDT and CDR2 YYEEEE come from the germline V gene. This CDR3 has 13 amino acids. V shed 4 bases, J shed 6 bases, and the junction held 4 bases outside the gene matches. The CDR3 DNA reads as TGTGCCAGCAGCCGGACAGGGGTGAATGGCTACACCTTC. This translates into CASSRTGVNGYTF.

A few counts support this clone. The V gene is TRBV2, the J gene TRBJ1-5, with a possible D match to TRBD1 (5 bases). There are 14 residues in the CDR3. Looked up from germline, CDR1 is SNHLY and CDR2 is FYNNEI. V was clipped by 8 bases and J by 4 bases, with 15 bases between them. This CDR3 is CASAQGLGNQPQHF. CDR3 in DNA: TGTGCCAGCGCCCAGGGTCTGGGGAATCAGCCCCAGCATTTT.

The chain uses TRBV11-2 and TRBJ2-7; no clear D gene. The V gene's germline CDR1 is SGHAT and CDR2 FQNNGV. This CDR3 is built from 13 residues. V lost 7 bases and J 3 bases, leaving 13 bases between the germline ends. The CDR3 protein is CASTPIGRYEQYF. For the CDR3, the DNA is TGTGCCAGCACTCCCATTGGGCGCTACGAGCAGTACTTC.

This clone was counted a few times. The rearrangement uses TRBV2 and TRBJ1-4; the match to TRBD1 covers 8 bases. The CDR3 is 14 amino acids. With 7 bases clipped from V and 3 bases from J, the junction kept 4 bases outside the gene matches. From germline, CDR1 is SNHLY and CDR2 FYNNEI. CDR3 in amino acids: CASIPGQANEKLFF. The CDR3 DNA follows: TGTGCCAGCATACCGGGACAGGCTAATGAAAAACTGTTTTTT.

This chain uses TRBV5-1 with TRBJ2-7; D is perhaps TRBD1 (6 bases). This CDR3 has 12 residues. V shed 0 bases and J shed 5 bases, with 6 bases lying between them. Germline V gene data show CDR1 as SGHRS and CDR2 as YFSETQ. CDR3 DNA: TGCGCCAGCAGCTTGGACAGGGACGAGCAGTACTTC. Residues: CASSLDRDEQYF.

This clone appeared once. V gene TRBV28 combines with J gene TRBJ2-7; 10 nucleotides match TRBD1. The CDR3 loop spans 15 amino acids. Germline V gene sequence: CDR1 MDHEN, CDR2 SYDVKM. V was pared by 5 bases and J by 0 bases, with 4 bases of the junction left unmatched. CDR3 region: CASSPGTGDSYEQYF. In DNA form, the CDR3 reads TGTGCCAGCAGTCCCGGGACAGGGGACTCCTACGAGCAGTACTTC.

The rearrangement uses TRBV2 and TRBJ1-1, with D uncertain. With 10 bases removed from V and 0 bases from J, the gap between germline ends came to 21 bases. CDR1 and CDR2 (germline): SNHLY, FYNNEI. This CDR3 is built from 16 residues. The CDR3 reads CATPLKNSQLNTEAFF. CDR3 nucleotide sequence: TGTGCCACGCCCCTCAAAAACTCTCAATTGAACACTGAAGCTTTCTTT.

The chain has TRBV4-3 and TRBJ1-2, with 8 bases identical to TRBD1. The CDR3 extends over 16 amino acids. The germline V gene encodes CDR1 LGHNA and CDR2 YSLEER. Trimming cost V 2 bases and J 8 bases; bases outside gene matches: 13. The CDR3 DNA reads as TGCGCCAGCAGCCAAATGTCACAGGGGGGGGGTTCCGGCTACACCTTC. Translating it yields CASSQMSQGGGSGYTF.

The CDR3 nucleotides are TGTGCCAGCAGCGGGGGACAGGGGGTCGACACCGGGGAGCTGTTTTTT. Its translation is CASSGGQGVDTGELFF. V usage is TRBV9 and J usage is TRBJ2-2; 11 bases fit TRBD1. This CDR3 contains 16 residues. Germline lookup yields CDR1 SGDLS and CDR2 YYNGEE. V lost 3 bases to trimming and J lost 3 bases; unmatched junction nucleotides: 4.

The V call is TRBV29-1, the J call TRBJ2-5; possible D gene TRBD2, 6 bases. Trimming removed 3 bases at V and 1 base at J, with 15 bases between. CDR3 length equals 15 residues. Per germline, CDR1 SQVTM and CDR2 ANQGSEA. The CDR3 is CSVEGGYPTQETQYF. DNA of the CDR3: TGCAGCGTTGAGGGGGGATACCCGACCCAAGAGACCCAGTACTTC. Looking up the rest from reference TRBV29-1 and TRBJ2-5 gives the full variable domain: SAVISQKPSRDICQRGTSLTIQCQVDSQVTMMFWYRQQPGQSLTLIATANQGSEATYESGFVIDKFPISRPNLTFSTLTVSNMSPEDSSIYLCSVEGGYPTQETQYFGPGTRLLVL.

J is TRBJ2-3 and V is TRBV2, with TRBD2 matching 7 bases. The CDR3 loop spans 15 amino acids. Germline V gene sequence: CDR1 SNHLY, CDR2 FYNNEI. With 8 bases clipped from V and 0 bases from J, the junction kept 8 bases outside the gene matches. The DNA of the CDR3 is TGTGCCAGCGAAGCGGGGACGTCTAGCACAGATACGCAGTATTTT. It codes for CASEAGTSSTDTQYF.

V gene TRBV5-1 combines with J gene TRBJ2-5, with a possible D match to TRBD1 (6 bases). The V gene lost 0 bases and the J gene lost 7 bases, with 16 bases spanning the gap. This CDR3 contains 15 residues. The V gene's germline CDR1 is SGHRS and CDR2 YFSETQ. The CDR3 loop reads CASSLGTTGSGTQYF. CDR3 nucleotide sequence: TGCGCCAGCAGCTTGGGCACTACAGGGAGCGGGACCCAGTACTTC. Using reference TRBV5-1 and TRBJ2-5 for the parts outside the CDR3, the full variable domain is KAGVTQTPRYLIKTRGQQVTLSCSPISGHRSVSWYQQTPGQGLQFLFEYFSETQRNKGNFPGRFSGRQFSNSRSEMNVSTLELGDSALYLCASSLGTTGSGTQYFGPGTRLLVL.

V is TRBV7-9 and J is TRBJ1-1; D not resolved. The V end lost 5 bases, the J end lost 1 base, and 14 bases lay between the germline ends. The CDR3 spans 15 residues. Germline lookup yields CDR1 SEHNR and CDR2 FQNEAQ (reference sequence). The CDR3 DNA follows: TGTGCCAGCAGCCCCACACGGGTTGAGAACACTGAAGCTTTCTTT. This translates into CASSPTRVENTEAFF.

Concerning this clone itself: Different DNA sequences within this sample yield the same CDR3. This chain uses TRBV6-5 with TRBJ1-5; 10 bases fit TRBD1. J lost 2 bases, V lost 5 bases, and 3 bases had no gene match. The germline V gene has CDR1 MNHEY and CDR2 SVGAGI. This CDR3 has 15 amino acids. The DNA of the CDR3 is TGTGCCAGCAGTCCCGGGACAGGGGGCAATCAGCCCCAGCATTTT. The encoded protein is CASSPGTGGNQPQHF.

The CDR3 nucleotides are TGTGCCAGCAGCCAAGATATGCAGGGTGAAAAGTACTTC. The encoded protein is CASSQDMQGEKYF. This sequence joins TRBV4-2 and TRBJ2-5; D might be TRBD1 (5 bases). Germline V gene sequence: CDR1 LGHNA, CDR2 YNFKEQ. The CDR3 runs to 13 residues. V lost 0 bases and J lost 12, with 14 bases in between.

V usage is TRBV28 and J usage is TRBJ1-2, with 7 bases matching TRBD1. Germline lookup yields CDR1 MDHEN and CDR2 SYDVKM. The CDR3 runs to 13 residues. The V and J ends lost 6 bases and 4 bases, in that order; junction bases with no gene match: 5. CDR3 residues: CASSKTGAYGYTF. The CDR3 DNA reads TGTGCCAGCAGCAAAACAGGGGCCTATGGCTACACCTTC.

This clone was observed a few times. The V call is TRBV18, the J call TRBJ1-5, with D possibly being TRBD1 (6 bases). The CDR3 is 13 amino acids. Trimming pared 8 bases from V and 5 bases from J, leaving 13 bases between. Germline CDR1 is KGHSH and CDR2 is LQKENI. CDR3 DNA: TGTGCCAGCCCCCCGGGGGGCTATCAGCCCCAGCATTTT. This gives the protein CASPPGGYQPQHF. The entire variable domain, with the rest obtained from reference TRBV18 and TRBJ1-5, is as follows: NAGVMQNPRHLVRRRGQEARLRCSPMKGHSHVYWYRQLPEEGLKFMVYLQKENIIDESGMPKERFSAEFPKEGPSILRIQQVVRGDSAAYFCASPPGGYQPQHFGDGTRLSIL.

This chain connects TRBV7-3 to TRBJ2-6, with D possibly matching TRBD2 (6 bases). In germline, CDR1 is SGHTA, CDR2 FQGTGA. The V end was cut by 8 bases, the J end by 4 bases, with 15 bases between. The CDR3 is made up of 15 amino acids. The CDR3 DNA reads TGTGCCAGCGCGGAGGGAGTGTTGGGGGCCAACGTCCTGACTTTC. It encodes CASAEGVLGANVLTF.

The rearrangement links TRBV27 to TRBJ1-5; 7 positions match TRBD1. Germline CDR1 is MNHEY and CDR2 is SMNVEV (reference sequence). The CDR3 contains 14 residues. The V and J ends lost 3 bases and 3 bases, in that order; junction bases with no gene match: 2. The CDR3 coding sequence is TGTGCCAGCAGTTTGGGACAGTTCAATCAGCCCCAGCATTTT. Encoded protein: CASSLGQFNQPQHF.

The chain carries TRBV5-1 and TRBJ1-5; D remains ambiguous. This CDR3 region has 13 residues. Germline V gives CDR1 SGHRS, CDR2 YFSETQ. The V gene lost 0 bases and the J gene lost 8 bases, with 9 bases spanning the gap. DNA of the CDR3: TGCGCCAGCAGCTTGGGACGCGGGGAGCCCCAGCATTTT. Encoded protein: CASSLGRGEPQHF. Full variable domain (remainder filled in from reference TRBV5-1 and TRBJ1-5): KAGVTQTPRYLIKTRGQQVTLSCSPISGHRSVSWYQQTPGQGLQFLFEYFSETQRNKGNFPGRFSGRQFSNSRSEMNVSTLELGDSALYLCASSLGRGEPQHFGDGTRLSIL.

The chain uses TRBV28 and TRBJ2-1; 10 bases fit TRBD2. CDR1 is MDHEN, CDR2 SYDVKM, per germline. J lost 3 bases, V lost 6 bases, and 11 bases had no gene match. CDR3 size: 17 residues. In DNA form, the CDR3 reads TGTGCCAGCAGCCTATCGGGTAGCGGGGGGATCTACAATGAGCAGTTCTTC. It codes for CASSLSGSGGIYNEQFF.

The chain couples TRBV28 to TRBJ2-3; D is unclear. The CDR3 runs to 11 residues. The germline V gene encodes CDR1 MDHEN and CDR2 SYDVKM. V lost 5 bases and J lost 8, with 8 bases in between. Written as DNA, the CDR3 is TGTGCCAGCAGTAGCGAGTCTACGCAGTATTTT. Translated: CASSSESTQYF.

The rearrangement joins TRBV28 to TRBJ1-4; no definite D call. This CDR3 has 12 amino acids. Germline values: CDR1 MDHEN, CDR2 SYDVKM. Trimming cost V 2 bases and J 6 bases, with 4 bases left between them. The CDR3 coding sequence is TGTGCCAGCAGTTTACGGGATGAAAAACTGTTTTTT. Its translation: CASSLRDEKLFF. The variable domain in full, completed from reference TRBV28 and TRBJ1-4, reads DVKVTQSSRYLVKRTGEKVFLECVQDMDHENMFWYRQDPGLGLRLIYFSYDVKMKEKGDIPEGYSVSREKKERFSLILESASTNQTSMYLCASSLRDEKLFFGSGTQLSVL.

A single count supports this clone. V and J are TRBV18 and TRBJ2-7; 13 bases map to TRBD2. The CDR3 covers 15 residues. The V gene's germline CDR1 is KGHSH and CDR2 LQKENI. Germline trimming cut 3 bases from V and 2 bases from J; bases unmatched to any gene: 1. DNA for the CDR3: TGTGCCAGCTCACCTGGGACTAGCGGGACCTACGAGCAGTACTTC. It specifies CASSPGTSGTYEQYF.